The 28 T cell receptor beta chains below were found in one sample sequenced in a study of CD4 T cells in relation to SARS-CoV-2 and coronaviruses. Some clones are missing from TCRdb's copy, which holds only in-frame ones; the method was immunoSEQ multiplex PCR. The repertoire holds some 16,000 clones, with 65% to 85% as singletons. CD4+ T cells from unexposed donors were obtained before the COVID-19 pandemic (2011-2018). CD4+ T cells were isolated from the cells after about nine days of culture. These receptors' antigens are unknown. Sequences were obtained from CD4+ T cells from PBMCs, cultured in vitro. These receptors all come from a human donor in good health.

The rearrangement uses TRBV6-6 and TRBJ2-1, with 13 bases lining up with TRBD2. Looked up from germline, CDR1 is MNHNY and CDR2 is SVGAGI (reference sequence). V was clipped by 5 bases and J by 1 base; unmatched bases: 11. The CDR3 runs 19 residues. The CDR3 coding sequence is TGTGCCAGCAGTCCGCGACTAGCGGGAGGTCCTCTTTCCTACAATGAGCAGTTCTTC. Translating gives CASSPRLAGGPLSYNEQFF.

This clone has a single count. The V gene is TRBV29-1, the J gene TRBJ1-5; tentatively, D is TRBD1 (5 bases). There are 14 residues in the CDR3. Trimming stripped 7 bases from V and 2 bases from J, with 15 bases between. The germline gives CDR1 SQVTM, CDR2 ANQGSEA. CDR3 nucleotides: TGCAGCGCTGGGGGGGGTCTGGGCAATCAGCCCCAGCATTTT. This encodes CSAGGGLGNQPQHF. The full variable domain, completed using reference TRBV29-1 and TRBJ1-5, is SAVISQKPSRDICQRGTSLTIQCQVDSQVTMMFWYRQQPGQSLTLIATANQGSEATYESGFVIDKFPISRPNLTFSTLTVSNMSPEDSSIYLCSAGGGLGNQPQHFGDGTRLSIL.

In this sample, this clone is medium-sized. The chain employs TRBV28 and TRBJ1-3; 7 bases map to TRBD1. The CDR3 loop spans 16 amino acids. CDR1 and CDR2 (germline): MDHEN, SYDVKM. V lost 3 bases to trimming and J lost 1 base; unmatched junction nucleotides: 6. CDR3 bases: TGTGCCAGCAGTTTGCACAGGGGATTATCTGGAAACACCATATATTTT. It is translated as CASSLHRGLSGNTIYF.

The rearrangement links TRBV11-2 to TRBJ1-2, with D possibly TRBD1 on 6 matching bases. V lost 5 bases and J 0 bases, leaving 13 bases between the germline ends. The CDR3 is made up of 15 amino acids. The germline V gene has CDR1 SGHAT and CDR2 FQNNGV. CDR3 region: CASSLWDTANYGYTF. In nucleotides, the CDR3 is TGTGCCAGCAGCCTATGGGACACCGCTAACTATGGCTACACCTTC.

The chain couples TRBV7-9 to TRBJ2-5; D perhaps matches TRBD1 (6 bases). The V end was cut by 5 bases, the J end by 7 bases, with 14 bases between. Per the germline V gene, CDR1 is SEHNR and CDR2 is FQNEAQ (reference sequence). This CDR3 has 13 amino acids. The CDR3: CASSPRARGTQYF. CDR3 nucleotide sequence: TGTGCCAGCAGCCCCCGGGCCAGGGGGACCCAGTACTTC.

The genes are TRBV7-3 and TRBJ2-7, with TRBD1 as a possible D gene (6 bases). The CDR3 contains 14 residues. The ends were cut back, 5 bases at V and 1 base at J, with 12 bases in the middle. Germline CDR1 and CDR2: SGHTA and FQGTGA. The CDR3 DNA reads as TGTGCCAGCAGCCCGGCCAGGGGTTCCTACGAGCAGTACTTC. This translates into CASSPARGSYEQYF.

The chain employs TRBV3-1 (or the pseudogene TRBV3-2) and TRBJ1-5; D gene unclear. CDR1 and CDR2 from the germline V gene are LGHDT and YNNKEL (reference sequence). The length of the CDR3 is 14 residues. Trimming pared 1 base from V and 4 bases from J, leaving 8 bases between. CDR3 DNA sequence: TGTGCCAGCAGCCAAGGTTCCGGAAATCAGCCCCAGCATTTT. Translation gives CASSQGSGNQPQHF.

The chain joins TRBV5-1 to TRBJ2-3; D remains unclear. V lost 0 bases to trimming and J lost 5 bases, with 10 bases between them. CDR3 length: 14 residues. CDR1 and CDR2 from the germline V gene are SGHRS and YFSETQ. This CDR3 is CASSLAWSGDTQYF. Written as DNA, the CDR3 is TGCGCCAGCAGCTTGGCCTGGTCTGGAGATACGCAGTATTTT.

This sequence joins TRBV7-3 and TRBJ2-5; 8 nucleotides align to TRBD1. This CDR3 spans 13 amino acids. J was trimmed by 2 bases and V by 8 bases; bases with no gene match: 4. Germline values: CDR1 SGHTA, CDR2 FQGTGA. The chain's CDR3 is CASARDRQETQYF. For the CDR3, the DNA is TGTGCCAGCGCACGGGACAGGCAAGAGACCCAGTACTTC.

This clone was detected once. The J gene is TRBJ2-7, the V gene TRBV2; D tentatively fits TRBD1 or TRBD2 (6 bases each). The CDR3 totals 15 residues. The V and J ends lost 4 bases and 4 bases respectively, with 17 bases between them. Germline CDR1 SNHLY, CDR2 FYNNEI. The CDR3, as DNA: TGTGCCAGCAGTGTTTCCGTACAGGGAGGTTACGAGCAGTACTTC. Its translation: CASSVSVQGGYEQYF.

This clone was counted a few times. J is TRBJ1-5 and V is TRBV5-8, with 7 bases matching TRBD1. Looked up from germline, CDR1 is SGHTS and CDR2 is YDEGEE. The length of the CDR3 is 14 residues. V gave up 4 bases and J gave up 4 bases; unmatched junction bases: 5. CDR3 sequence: CASSTTGSNQPQHF. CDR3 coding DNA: TGTGCCAGCAGCACGACAGGGTCGAATCAGCCCCAGCATTTT.

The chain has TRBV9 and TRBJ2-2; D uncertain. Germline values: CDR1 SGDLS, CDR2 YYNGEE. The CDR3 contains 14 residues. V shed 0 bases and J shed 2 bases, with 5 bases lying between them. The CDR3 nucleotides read TGTGCCAGCAGCGTAGACGGTAACACCGGGGAGCTGTTTTTT. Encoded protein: CASSVDGNTGELFF. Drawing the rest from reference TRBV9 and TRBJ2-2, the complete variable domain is DSGVTQTPKHLITATGQRVTLRCSPRSGDLSVYWYQQSLDQGLQFLIQYYNGEERAKGNILERFSAQQFPDLHSELNLSSLELGDSALYFCASSVDGNTGELFFGEGSRLTVL.

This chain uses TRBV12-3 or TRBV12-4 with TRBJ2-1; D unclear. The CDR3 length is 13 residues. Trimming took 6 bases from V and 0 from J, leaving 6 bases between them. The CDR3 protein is CASRGNSYNEQFF. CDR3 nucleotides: TGTGCCAGCAGGGGGAACTCCTACAATGAGCAGTTCTTC.

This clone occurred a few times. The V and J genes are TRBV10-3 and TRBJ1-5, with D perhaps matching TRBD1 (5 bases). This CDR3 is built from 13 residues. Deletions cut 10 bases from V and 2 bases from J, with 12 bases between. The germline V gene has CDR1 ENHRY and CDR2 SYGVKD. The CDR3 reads CATGDLRNQPQHF. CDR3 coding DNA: TGTGCCACGGGGGATTTGCGCAATCAGCCCCAGCATTTT.

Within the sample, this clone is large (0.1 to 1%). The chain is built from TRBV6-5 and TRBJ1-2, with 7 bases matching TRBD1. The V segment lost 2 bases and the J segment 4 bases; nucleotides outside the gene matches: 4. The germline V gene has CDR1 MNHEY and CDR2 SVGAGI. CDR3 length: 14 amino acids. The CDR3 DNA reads TGTGCCAGCAGTTACACAGGGGCCAGCTATGGCTACACCTTC. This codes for CASSYTGASYGYTF.

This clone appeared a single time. As DNA, the CDR3 is TGTGCCAGCAGTAGTATCATAAGGAACACTGAAGCTTTCTTT. Amino acids: CASSSIIRNTEAFF. The chain joins TRBV27 to TRBJ1-1; no clear D gene. V lost 5 bases and J 1 base, leaving 11 bases between the germline ends. The CDR3 sequence is 14 residues long. Per germline, CDR1 MNHEY and CDR2 SMNVEV (reference sequence).

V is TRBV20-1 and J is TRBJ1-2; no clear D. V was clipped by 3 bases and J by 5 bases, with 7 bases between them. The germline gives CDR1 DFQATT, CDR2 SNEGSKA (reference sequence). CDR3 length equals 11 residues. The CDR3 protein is CSASTEYGYTF. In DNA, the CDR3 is TGCAGTGCTAGCACAGAATATGGCTACACCTTC.

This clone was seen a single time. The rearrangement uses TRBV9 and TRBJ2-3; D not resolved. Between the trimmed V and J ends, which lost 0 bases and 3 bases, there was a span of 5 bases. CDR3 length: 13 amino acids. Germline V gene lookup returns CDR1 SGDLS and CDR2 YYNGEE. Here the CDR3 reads CASSVVGTDTQYF. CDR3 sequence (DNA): TGTGCCAGCAGCGTAGTAGGGACAGATACGCAGTATTTT.

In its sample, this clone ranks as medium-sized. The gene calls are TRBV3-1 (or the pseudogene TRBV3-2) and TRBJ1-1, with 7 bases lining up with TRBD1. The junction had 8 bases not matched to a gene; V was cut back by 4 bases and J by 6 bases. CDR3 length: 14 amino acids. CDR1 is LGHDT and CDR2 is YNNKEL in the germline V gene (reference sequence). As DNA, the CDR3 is TGTGCCAGCAGCCTTACAGAGGGGGCCCCTGAAGCTTTCTTT. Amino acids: CASSLTEGAPEAFF.

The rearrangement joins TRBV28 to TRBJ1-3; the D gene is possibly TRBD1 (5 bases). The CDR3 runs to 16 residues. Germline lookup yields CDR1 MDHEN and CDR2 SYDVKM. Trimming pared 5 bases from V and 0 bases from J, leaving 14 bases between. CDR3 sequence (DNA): TGTGCCAGCAGTCTGTTAGGGGAAAACTCTGGAAACACCATATATTTT. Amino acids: CASSLLGENSGNTIYF.

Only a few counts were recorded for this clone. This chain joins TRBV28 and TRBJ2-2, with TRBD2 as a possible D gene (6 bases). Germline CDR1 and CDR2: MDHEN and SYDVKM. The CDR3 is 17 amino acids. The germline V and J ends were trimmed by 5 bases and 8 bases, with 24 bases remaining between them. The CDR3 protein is CASSGEEAWIHRGELFF. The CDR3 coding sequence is TGTGCCAGCAGTGGGGAGGAGGCTTGGATTCACCGGGGGGAGCTGTTTTTT.

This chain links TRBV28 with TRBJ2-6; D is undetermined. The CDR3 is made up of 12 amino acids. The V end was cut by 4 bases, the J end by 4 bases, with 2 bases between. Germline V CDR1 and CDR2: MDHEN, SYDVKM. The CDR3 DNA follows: TGTGCCAGCAGTTCCGGGGCCAACGTCCTGACTTTC. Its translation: CASSSGANVLTF.

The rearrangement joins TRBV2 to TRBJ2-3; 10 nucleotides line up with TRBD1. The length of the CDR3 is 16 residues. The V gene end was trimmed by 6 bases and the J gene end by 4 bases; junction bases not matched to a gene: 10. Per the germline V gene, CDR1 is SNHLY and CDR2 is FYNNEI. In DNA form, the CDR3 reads TGTGCCAGCAGAATGACAGGGGGCCACGGGTCAGATACGCAGTATTTT. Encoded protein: CASRMTGGHGSDTQYF. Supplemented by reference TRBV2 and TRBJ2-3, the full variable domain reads EPEVTQTPSHQVTQMGQEVILRCVPISNHLYFYWYRQILGQKVEFLVSFYNNEISEKSEIFDDQFSVERPDGSNFTLKIRSTKLEDSAMYFCASRMTGGHGSDTQYFGPGTRLTVL.

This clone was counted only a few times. CDR3 sequence reads: CASSSGQGSYNEQFF. Written as DNA, the CDR3 is TGCGCCAGCAGCTCCGGACAGGGCTCCTACAATGAGCAGTTCTTC. The chain recombines TRBV5-1 with TRBJ2-1, with TRBD1 matching over 8 bases. Looked up from germline, CDR1 is SGHRS and CDR2 is YFSETQ. The CDR3 totals 15 residues. V was clipped by 3 bases and J by 0 bases; unmatched bases: 2.

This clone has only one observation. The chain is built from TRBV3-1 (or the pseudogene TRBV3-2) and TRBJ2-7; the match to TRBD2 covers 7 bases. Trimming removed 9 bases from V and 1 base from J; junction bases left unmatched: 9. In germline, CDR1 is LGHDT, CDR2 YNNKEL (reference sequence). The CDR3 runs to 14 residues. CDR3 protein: CASRALGGSYEQYF. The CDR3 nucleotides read TGTGCCAGTCGCGCCCTGGGGGGGTCCTACGAGCAGTACTTC.

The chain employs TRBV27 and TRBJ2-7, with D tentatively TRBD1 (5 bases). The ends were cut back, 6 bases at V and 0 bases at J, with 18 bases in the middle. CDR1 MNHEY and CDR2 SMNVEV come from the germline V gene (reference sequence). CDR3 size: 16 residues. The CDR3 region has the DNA TGTGCCAGCAGCTCGGGTTGGGGCGGTAGCTCCTACGAGCAGTACTTC. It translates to CASSSGWGGSSYEQYF.

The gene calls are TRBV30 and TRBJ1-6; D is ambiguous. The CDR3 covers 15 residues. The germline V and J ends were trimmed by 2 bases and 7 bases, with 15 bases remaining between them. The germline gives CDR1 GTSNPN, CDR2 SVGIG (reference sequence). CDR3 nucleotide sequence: TGTGCCTGGAGTTCCCACACACTCTTAAATTCACCCCTCCACTTT. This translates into CAWSSHTLLNSPLHF.

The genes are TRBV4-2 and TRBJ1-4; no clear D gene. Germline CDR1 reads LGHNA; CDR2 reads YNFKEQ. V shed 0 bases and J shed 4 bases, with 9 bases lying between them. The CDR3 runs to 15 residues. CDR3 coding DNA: TGTGCCAGCAGCCAAGATAGGAAGGATAATGAAAAACTGTTTTTT. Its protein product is CASSQDRKDNEKLFF.